This T cell receptor (beta chain) was recovered during a study of T cells in tumors after PD-1 blockade. The overall study: Excluded were patients with checkpoint blockade, immunosuppressants, or radiotherapy or other anti-cancer therapy within 4 weeks. Treatment was either pembrolizumab 200 mg every 3 weeks or cemiplimab 350 mg every 2 weeks. A subset received ongoing vismodegib 150 mg daily alongside anti-PD-1 therapy. Peripheral blood samples averaged approximately 35,000 unique clonotypes and 113,528 templates.

Using immunoSEQ multiplex PCR, the repertoire was profiled, and TCRdb retains in-frame clones only, with some absent. The profile shows approximately 63,000 clones, about 74% of them singletons. Losses at the gene ends were 0 bases for V and 4 bases for J; bases not matched to a gene: 4. CDR1 and CDR2 from the germline V gene are LGHNA and YNFKEQ. The CDR3 covers 16 residues. The sample was PBMCs, taken after anti-PD-1 treatment. The chain links TRBV4-2 to TRBJ2-1; 9 nucleotides agree with TRBD2. This sequence was found in a human donor with basal cell carcinoma. Here the CDR3 reads CASSQDGLAGYNEQFF. Written as DNA, the CDR3 is TGTGCCAGCAGCCAAGATGGGCTAGCGGGGTACAATGAGCAGTTCTTC.